This entry describes one T cell receptor (beta chain). This receptor's antigen is unknown. No base quality information exists; no much larger clone differs at one position. The data were obtained in a study of shared clonotypes between healthy human individuals (dated by TCRdb to the early 2020s). The study in broad terms: The cohort comprised a couple of women and a few men aged 18 to 49 years. Blood TCR repertoires of about five healthy adults were deeply sequenced to estimate repertoire size and the extent of clonotype sharing between individuals. Per donor, three plates each were used for CD4 naive and CD4 memory, two for CD8 naive, and one for CD8 memory. Different laboratories and diverse techniques were used to prepare libraries and sequence TCR repertoires, to increase sequencing depth and limit assay-specific biases. Per donor, leukapheresis produced somewhere between about 0.94 and 9.5 billion PBMCs. What the authors observed across the whole study: Estimated clonotype richness was generally larger for naive than for memory subsets. Sampling was restricted to blood, and TCR repertoires in tissue are likely to differ from TCR repertoires in blood. The small number of donors limited the genetic and exposure-history diversity represented. Around 5% of naive CD4, 3.5% of naive CD8, approximately 2% of memory CD4, and around 0.4% of memory CD8 clonotypes were shared across several donors. Incomplete sequencing was indicated by rarefaction of sorted-subset datasets, despite the large sequencing depth. Clonotypes shared by all four sorted-subset donors showed higher generation probabilities than non-shared clonotypes. Pairwise subsampling led to the expectation that sequencing depth would affect the degree of clonotype sharing among donors.

Using the deep immunoSEQ assay, TCR CDR3 regions were amplified from genomic DNA by multiplex PCR. For each cell subset, the extracted genomic DNA was distributed evenly across all wells of several immunoSEQ 96-well plates, and each plate served as one replicate. For sorted subsets, each replicate PCR was loaded with 200 to 250 ng genomic DNA, equivalent to 25,000 to 30,000 T cell genomes. The purified libraries were quantified using a Qubit 3.0 fluorometer, sized with a Bioanalyzer 2100, and then quantified again using the KAPA Library Quantification kit. Every immunoSEQ 96-well plate was sequenced on a separate single-read 150-cycle Illumina NextSeq 550 flow cell. The paper's data handling went like this. Because the immunoSEQ output included only junctional sequences and no quality scores, the filtering could not be the same as the filtering used for full-length reads. To assign V/J genes and CDR3, sequences were annotated using PyIR, a Python wrapper for IgBLAST v1.9, with IMGT germline references. Reads with weak V/J assignments (E-value above 1e-6), missing CDR3, stop codons, out-of-frame junctions, or ambiguous translated residues were removed. V3J clonotypes were defined as sequences sharing an identical inferred V gene, J gene, and CDR3 amino acid sequence. Percentage overlap between repertoires was computed as shared unique clonotypes divided by the size of the smaller repertoire. RTK rarefaction, the Chao1 estimator, and Recon v2.1 estimates of unobserved clonotypes were used to assess repertoire richness. For all TCRbeta clonotypes obtained by the gDNA method from a few donors, generation probabilities were computed with OLGA. Not all clones reach the TCRdb copy of this immuneACCESS table, which keeps in-frame sequences only. Checked studies attribute under half of the gap to unresolved V genes and leave the rest unexplained. D and trimming were read from the DNA, whereas the V and J calls and clone size are those reported in that table. In this sample the table shows about 1.1 million clones, around 82% of which occur a single time. Clones ranked in the top ten supply more than 0.5% of the sample.

Healthy HIV-negative adults with no recently reported acute infections or vaccinations were included as donors. Every donor was a Caucasian adult living in Nashville, Tennessee, USA. Magnetic negative selection was used to enrich CD4+ T cells, after which naive cells were positively selected on CD45RA and the negative fraction became the memory subset. After blood collection by leukapheresis, PBMCs were isolated using Ficoll-Histopaque density gradient centrifugation and then cryopreserved in the vapor phase of liquid nitrogen. Purity and quantity of every magnetically sorted T cell population were checked by analytical flow cytometry. Genomic DNA was isolated from every sorted fraction and measured by UV absorbance on a Nanodrop 2000c. Sequencing was performed on memory CD4+ T cells from PBMCs. What the cell subset or site label conveys for this sample: CD45RA-negative fraction. This TCR derives from a man aged 18 to 30 in good health. Some clones in this sample may be carry-over from other donors' samples.

The DNA sequence reads TGTGCCAGCAGTGCCAAACCCTCTAGCCGGCTTTTCTACAATGAGCAGTTCTTC. Its translation is CASSAKPSSRLFYNEQFF. This chain joins TRBV2 to TRBJ2-1, with TRBD2 as a weak D call on 5 bases. The CDR3 holds 18 amino acids from the cysteine to the phenylalanine. The kept DNA is CDR3 alone, 54 bases in frame from the first base. V and J lose 4 bases and 3 bases, and a span of 22 bases separates them. CDR1 and CDR2 are read off the germline V gene as SNHLY and FYNNEI.